This TCR beta chain appears in the sequencing data of a study of PD-1 blockade in classical Hodgkin lymphoma. Study in general: The study gave patients nivolumab 3 mg/kg intravenously every 2 weeks.

The data were produced by immunoSEQ multiplex PCR, yet TCRdb's version contains in-frame clones alone and is incomplete. The table lists under 45,000 clones, 55% to 70% of them singletons, with 2.6% in the top ten. Study-level points and caveats: Newly diagnosed patients and complete responders had comparable diversity at baseline.

Germline CDR1 reads LGHNA; CDR2 reads YNFKEQ. The ends lost 1 base at V and 5 bases at J; junction bases unmatched: 4. The CDR3 runs to 16 residues. This clone came up once. The antigen remains undetermined. Described time point: cycle 4 day 1 (C4D1), after about 6 weeks of nivolumab. Every patient had relapsed following autologous stem cell transplantation, and cohorts differed in brentuximab vedotin exposure. The genes are TRBV4-2 and TRBJ2-2, with 10 positions matching TRBD1. Specimen: peripheral blood mononuclear cells (PBMCs), collected before the fourth cycle of nivolumab. This sequence was found in a human donor with classical Hodgkin lymphoma. Here the CDR3 reads CASSQVDRGGTGELFF. CDR3 nucleotide sequence: TGTGCCAGCAGCCAAGTGGACAGGGGGGGAACCGGGGAGCTGTTTTTT.